This T cell receptor (beta chain) comes out of a study of patients and donors after allogeneic stem cell transplantation. A single record per CDR3 protein comes from TCRdb applying MiXCR to the RT-PCR reads. Among some 880,000 distinct CDR3 sequences, roughly 18% were seen once, and the ten largest hold around 5.5%. The sequence was collected from a human donor who was either an allogeneic HSCT recipient or a stem cell or donor lymphocyte infusion donor (not recorded which). It is not recorded whose cells these are; they may come from a transplant donor. The sequenced material came from blood, either unsorted or a sorted T cell fraction (not recorded which).

CDR3: CASREGGTGTGGGGYTF. The CDR3 nucleotides are TGTGCCAGCAGGGAAGGAGGGACCGGGACAGGGGGCGGGGGCTACACCTTC. This chain uses TRBV27 with TRBJ1-2; 12 bases agree with TRBD1. Germline CDR1 reads MNHEY; CDR2 reads SMNVEV (reference sequence). The CDR3 is made up of 17 amino acids. Unmatched junction bases numbered 16, after V lost 6 bases and J lost 8 bases.